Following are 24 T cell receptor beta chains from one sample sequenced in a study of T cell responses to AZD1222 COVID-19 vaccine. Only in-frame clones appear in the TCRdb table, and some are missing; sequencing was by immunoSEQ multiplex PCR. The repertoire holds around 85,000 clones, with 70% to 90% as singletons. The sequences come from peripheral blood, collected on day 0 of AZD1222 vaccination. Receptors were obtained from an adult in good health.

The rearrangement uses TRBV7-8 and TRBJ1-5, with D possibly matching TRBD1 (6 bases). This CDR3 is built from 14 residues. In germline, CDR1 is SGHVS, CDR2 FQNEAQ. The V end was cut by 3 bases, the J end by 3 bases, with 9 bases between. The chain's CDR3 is CASSFTGNNQPQHF. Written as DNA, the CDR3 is TGTGCCAGCAGCTTCACAGGGAACAATCAGCCCCAGCATTTT.

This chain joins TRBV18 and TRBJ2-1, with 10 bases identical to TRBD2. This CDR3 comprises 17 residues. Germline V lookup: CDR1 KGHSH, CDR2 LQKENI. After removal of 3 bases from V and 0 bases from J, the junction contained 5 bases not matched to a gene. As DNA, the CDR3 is TGTGCCAGCTCACCCGTTCTAGCGGGGGCCTCCTACAATGAGCAGTTCTTC. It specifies CASSPVLAGASYNEQFF.

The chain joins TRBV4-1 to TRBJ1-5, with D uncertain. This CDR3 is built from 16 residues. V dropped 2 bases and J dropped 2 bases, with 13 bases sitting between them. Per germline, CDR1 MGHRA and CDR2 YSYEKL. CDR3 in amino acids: CASSQRAINGNQPQHF. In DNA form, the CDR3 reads TGCGCCAGCAGCCAAAGGGCGATTAATGGCAATCAGCCCCAGCATTTT.

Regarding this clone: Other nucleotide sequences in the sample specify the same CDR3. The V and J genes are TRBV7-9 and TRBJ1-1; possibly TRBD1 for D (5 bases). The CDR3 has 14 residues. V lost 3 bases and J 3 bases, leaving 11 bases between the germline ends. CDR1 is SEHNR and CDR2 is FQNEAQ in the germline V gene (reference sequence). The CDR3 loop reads CASSLRDGDTEAFF. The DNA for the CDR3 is TGTGCCAGCAGCTTGAGGGACGGGGACACTGAAGCTTTCTTT.

The CDR3 loop reads CASSFRTGHEQYF. As DNA, the CDR3 is TGTGCCAGCAGTTTCCGGACAGGGCACGAGCAGTACTTC. The rearrangement links TRBV27 to TRBJ2-7; 8 positions agree with TRBD1. CDR1 is MNHEY and CDR2 is SMNVEV in the germline V gene (reference sequence). This CDR3 contains 13 residues. The trim removed 3 bases at V and 5 bases at J, leaving 3 bases unmatched.

CDR3 sequence reads: CASRGDTGEAFF. CDR3 DNA sequence: TGTGCCAGCAGAGGGGATACAGGGGAAGCTTTCTTT. The chain links TRBV14 to TRBJ1-1; TRBD1 might be the D (6 bases). Looked up from germline, CDR1 is SGHDN and CDR2 is FVKESK. CDR3 length equals 12 residues. The V gene lost 6 bases and the J gene lost 8 bases, with 13 bases spanning the gap.

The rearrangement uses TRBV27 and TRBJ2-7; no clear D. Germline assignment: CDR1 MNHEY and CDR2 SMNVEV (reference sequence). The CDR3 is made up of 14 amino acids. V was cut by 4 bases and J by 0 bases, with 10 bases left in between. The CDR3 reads CASSWAASSYEQYF. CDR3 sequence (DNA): TGTGCCAGCAGTTGGGCAGCAAGCTCCTACGAGCAGTACTTC.

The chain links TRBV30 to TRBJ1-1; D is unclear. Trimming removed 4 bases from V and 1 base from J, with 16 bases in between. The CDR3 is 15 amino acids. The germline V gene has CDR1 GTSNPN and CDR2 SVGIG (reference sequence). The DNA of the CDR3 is TGTGCCTGGAACTCTAGGGCGGGAGGGAACACTGAAGCTTTCTTT. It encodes CAWNSRAGGNTEAFF.

For the CDR3, the DNA is TGTGCCAGCAGCTCCCCACAGAAGAATGGAGAGACCCAGTACTTC. It is translated as CASSSPQKNGETQYF. The J gene is TRBJ2-5, the V gene TRBV5-4, with D unresolved. The length of the CDR3 is 15 residues. V was cut by 3 bases and J by 4 bases, with 16 bases left in between. Germline-derived CDR1 and CDR2 are SGHNT and YYREEE (reference sequence).

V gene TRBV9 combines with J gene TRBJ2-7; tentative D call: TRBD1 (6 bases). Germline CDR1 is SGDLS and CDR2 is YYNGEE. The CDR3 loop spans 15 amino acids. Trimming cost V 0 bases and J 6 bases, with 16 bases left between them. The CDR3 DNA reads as TGTGCCAGCAGCGTAGCCGGGACATCCGGGCTCGAGCAGTACTTC. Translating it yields CASSVAGTSGLEQYF.

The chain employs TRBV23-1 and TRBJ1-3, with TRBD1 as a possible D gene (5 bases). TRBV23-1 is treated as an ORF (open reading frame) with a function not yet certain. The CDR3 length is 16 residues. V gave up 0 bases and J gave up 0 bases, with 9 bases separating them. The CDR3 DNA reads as TGCGCCAGCAGTCAATCGATGCAGGGCTCTGGAAACACCATATATTTT. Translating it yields CASSQSMQGSGNTIYF.

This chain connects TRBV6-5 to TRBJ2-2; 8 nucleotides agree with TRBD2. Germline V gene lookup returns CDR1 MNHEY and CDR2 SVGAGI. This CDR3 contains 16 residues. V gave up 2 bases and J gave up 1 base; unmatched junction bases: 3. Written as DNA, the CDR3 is TGTGCCAGCAGTTACCCAGCGGGGGTGAACACCGGGGAGCTGTTTTTT. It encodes CASSYPAGVNTGELFF.

CDR3 amino acids: CASSKVSYNEQFF. CDR3 nucleotide sequence: TGTGCCAGCAGTAAAGTCTCCTACAATGAGCAGTTCTTC. This chain uses TRBV6-6 with TRBJ2-1; D remains unclear. Germline V lookup: CDR1 MNHNY, CDR2 SVGAGI (reference sequence). The CDR3 is 13 amino acids. V lost 5 bases and J lost 0, with 5 bases in between.

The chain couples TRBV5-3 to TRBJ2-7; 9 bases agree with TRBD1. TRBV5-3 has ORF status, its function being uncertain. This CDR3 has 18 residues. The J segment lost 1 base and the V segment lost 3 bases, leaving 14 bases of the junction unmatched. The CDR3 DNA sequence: TGTGCCAGAAGCTCCAACCCATACTCCGGGACAGGGTCCTACGAGCAGTACTTC. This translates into CARSSNPYSGTGSYEQYF.

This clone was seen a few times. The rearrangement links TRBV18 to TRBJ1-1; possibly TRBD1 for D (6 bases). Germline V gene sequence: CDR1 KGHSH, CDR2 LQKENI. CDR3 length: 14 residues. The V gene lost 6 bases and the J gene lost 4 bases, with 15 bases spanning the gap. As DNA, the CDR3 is TGTGCCAGCTCCCTGAAGCAGGGGAGCACTGAAGCTTTCTTT. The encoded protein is CASSLKQGSTEAFF.

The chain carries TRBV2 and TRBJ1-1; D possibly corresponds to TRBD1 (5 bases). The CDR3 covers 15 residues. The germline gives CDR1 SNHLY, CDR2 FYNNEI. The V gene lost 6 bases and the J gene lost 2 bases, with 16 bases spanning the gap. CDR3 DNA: TGTGCCAGCAGAGGGGTTCGAGAATCCAACACTGAAGCTTTCTTT. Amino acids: CASRGVRESNTEAFF.

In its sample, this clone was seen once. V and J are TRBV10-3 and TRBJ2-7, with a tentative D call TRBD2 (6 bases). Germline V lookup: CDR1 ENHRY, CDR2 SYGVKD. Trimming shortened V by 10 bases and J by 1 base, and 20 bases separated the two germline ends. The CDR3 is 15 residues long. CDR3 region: CATLWGVEGSYEQYF. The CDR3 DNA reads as TGTGCCACGCTTTGGGGAGTGGAGGGGTCCTACGAGCAGTACTTC.

This chain's CDR3 is CASSGTGDTQYF. The CDR3 nucleotides read TGTGCCAGCAGTGGGACTGGAGATACGCAGTATTTT. This chain links TRBV2 with TRBJ2-3; D is possibly TRBD2 (5 bases). The CDR3 extends over 12 amino acids. V was cut by 4 bases and J by 5 bases, with 7 bases left in between. Germline V gene sequence: CDR1 SNHLY, CDR2 FYNNEI.

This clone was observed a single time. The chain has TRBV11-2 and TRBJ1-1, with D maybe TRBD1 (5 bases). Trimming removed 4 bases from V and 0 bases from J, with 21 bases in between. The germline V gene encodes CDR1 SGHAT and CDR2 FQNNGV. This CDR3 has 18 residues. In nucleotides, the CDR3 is TGTGCCAGCAGCTCACTACTACGGACACTGAAGATGAACACTGAAGCTTTCTTT. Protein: CASSSLLRTLKMNTEAFF. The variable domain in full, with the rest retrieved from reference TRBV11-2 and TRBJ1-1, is EAGVAQSPRYKIIEKRQSVAFWCNPISGHATLYWYQQILGQGPKLLIQFQNNGVVDDSQLPKDRFSAERLKGVDSTLKIQPAKLEDSAVYLCASSSLLRTLKMNTEAFFGQGTRLTVV.

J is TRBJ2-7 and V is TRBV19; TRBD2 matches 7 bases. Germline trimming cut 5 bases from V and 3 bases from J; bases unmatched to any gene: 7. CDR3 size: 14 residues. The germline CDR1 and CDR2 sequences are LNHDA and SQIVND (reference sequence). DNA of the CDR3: TGTGCCAGTAGTCCATCTAGCGGCCACTACGAGCAGTACTTC. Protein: CASSPSSGHYEQYF.

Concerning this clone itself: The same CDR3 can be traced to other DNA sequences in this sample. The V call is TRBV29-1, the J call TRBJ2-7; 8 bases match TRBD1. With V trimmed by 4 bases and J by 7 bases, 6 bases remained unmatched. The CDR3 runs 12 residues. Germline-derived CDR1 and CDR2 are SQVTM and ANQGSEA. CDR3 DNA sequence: TGCAGCGTTGGGCAGGGGGCAGGGGAGCAGTACTTC. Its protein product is CSVGQGAGEQYF.

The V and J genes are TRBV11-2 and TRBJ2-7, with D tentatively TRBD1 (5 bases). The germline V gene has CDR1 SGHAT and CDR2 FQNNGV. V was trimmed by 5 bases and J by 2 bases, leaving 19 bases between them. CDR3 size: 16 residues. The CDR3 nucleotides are TGTGCCAGCAGCCCCCCGCGAGGCAGGGAAGCCTACGAGCAGTACTTC. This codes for CASSPPRGREAYEQYF.

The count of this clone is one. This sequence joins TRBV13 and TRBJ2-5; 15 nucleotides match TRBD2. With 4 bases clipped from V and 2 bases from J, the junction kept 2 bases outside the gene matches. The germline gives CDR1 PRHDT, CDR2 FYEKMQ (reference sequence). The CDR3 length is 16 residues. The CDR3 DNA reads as TGTGCCAGCAGCTCGGGACTAGCGGGGGGACAAGAGACCCAGTACTTC. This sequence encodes CASSSGLAGGQETQYF.

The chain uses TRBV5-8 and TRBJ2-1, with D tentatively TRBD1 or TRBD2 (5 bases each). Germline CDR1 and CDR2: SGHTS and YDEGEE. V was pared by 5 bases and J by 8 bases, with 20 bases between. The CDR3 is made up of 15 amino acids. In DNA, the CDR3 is TGTGCCAGCAGGACCCGGGACCTCGGACGGCATGAGCAGTTCTTC. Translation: CASRTRDLGRHEQFF.